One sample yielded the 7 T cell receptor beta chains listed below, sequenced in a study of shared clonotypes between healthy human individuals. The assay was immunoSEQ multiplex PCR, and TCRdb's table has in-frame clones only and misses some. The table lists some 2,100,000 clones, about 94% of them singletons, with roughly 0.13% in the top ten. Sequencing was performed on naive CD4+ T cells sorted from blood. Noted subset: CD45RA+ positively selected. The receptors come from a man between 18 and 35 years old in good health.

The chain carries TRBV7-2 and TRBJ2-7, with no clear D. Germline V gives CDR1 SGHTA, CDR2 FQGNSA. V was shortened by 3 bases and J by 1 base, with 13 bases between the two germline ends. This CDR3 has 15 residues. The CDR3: CASSFPGPQSYEQYF. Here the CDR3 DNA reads TGTGCCAGCAGCTTCCCCGGGCCTCAATCCTACGAGCAGTACTTC.

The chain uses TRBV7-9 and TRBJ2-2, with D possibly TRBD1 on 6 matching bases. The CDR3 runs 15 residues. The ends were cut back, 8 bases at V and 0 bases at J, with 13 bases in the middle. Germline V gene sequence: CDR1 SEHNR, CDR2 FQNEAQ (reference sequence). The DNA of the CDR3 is TGTGCCAGCGGTCCCGGGACAACGAACACCGGGGAGCTGTTTTTT. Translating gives CASGPGTTNTGELFF.

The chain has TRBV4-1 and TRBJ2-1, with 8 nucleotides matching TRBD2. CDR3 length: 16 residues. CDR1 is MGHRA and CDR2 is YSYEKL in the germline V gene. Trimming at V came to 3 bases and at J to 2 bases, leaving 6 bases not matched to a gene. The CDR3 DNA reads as TGCGCCAGCAGCCAGCATACTAGCGGCCCCTACAATGAGCAGTTCTTC. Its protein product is CASSQHTSGPYNEQFF.

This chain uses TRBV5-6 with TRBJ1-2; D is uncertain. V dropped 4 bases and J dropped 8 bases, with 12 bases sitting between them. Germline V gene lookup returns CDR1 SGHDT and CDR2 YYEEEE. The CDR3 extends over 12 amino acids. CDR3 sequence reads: CASSTVDWGYTF. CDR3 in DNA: TGTGCCAGCAGCACCGTTGACTGGGGCTACACCTTC.

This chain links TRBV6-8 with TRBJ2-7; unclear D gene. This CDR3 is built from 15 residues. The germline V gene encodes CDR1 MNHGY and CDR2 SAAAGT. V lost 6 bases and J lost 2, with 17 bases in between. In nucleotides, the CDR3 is TGTGCCAGCAGCCCCCCGAGGCGCCCTGCCTACGAGCAGTACTTC. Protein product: CASSPPRRPAYEQYF.

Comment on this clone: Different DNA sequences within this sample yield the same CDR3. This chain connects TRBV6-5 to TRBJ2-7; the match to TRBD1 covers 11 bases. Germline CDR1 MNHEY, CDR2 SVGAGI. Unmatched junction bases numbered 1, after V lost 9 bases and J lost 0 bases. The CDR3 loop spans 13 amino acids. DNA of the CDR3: TGTGCCAGTGGACAGGGGGCCTCCTACGAGCAGTACTTC. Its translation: CASGQGASYEQYF.

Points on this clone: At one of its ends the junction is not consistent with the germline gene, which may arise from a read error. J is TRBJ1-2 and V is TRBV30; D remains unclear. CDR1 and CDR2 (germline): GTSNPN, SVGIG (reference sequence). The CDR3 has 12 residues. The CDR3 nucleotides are TGTGCCCGGAGACCGGCTAATGGTGGCTACACCTTC. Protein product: CARRPANGGYTF.